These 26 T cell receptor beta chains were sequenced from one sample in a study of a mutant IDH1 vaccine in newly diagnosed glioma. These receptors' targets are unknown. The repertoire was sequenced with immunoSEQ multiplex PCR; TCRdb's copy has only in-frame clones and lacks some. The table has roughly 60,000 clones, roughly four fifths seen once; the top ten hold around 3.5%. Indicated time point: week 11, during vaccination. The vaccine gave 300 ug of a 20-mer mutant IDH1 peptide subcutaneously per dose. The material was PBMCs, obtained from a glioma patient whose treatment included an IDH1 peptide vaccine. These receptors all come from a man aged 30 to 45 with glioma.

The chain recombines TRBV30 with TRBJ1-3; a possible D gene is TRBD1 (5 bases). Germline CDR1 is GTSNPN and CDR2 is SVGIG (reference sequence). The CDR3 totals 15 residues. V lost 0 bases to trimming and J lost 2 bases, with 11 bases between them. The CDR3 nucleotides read TGTGCCTGGAGTGTGGGGCAGGTGACTGGAAACACCATATATTTT. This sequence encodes CAWSVGQVTGNTIYF.

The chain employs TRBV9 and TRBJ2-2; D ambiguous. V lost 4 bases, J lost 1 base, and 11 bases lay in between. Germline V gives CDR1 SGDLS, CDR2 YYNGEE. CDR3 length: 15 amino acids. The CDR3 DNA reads TGTGCCAGCAGCCCCCGGGCCCAGAACACCGGGGAGCTGTTTTTT. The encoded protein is CASSPRAQNTGELFF.

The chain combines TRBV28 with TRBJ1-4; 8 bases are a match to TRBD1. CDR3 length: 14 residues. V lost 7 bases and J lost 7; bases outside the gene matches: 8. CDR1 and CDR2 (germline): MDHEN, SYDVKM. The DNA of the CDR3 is TGTGCCAGCACCTCATTCAGGGGGCGTGAAAAACTGTTTTTT. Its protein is CASTSFRGREKLFF. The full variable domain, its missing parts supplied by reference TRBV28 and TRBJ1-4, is DVKVTQSSRYLVKRTGEKVFLECVQDMDHENMFWYRQDPGLGLRLIYFSYDVKMKEKGDIPEGYSVSREKKERFSLILESASTNQTSMYLCASTSFRGREKLFFGSGTQLSVL.

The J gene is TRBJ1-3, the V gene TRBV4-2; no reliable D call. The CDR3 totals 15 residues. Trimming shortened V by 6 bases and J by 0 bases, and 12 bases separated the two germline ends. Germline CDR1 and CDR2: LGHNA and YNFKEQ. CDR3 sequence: CASSPARLSGNTIYF. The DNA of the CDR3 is TGTGCCAGCAGTCCTGCCCGGCTCTCTGGAAACACCATATATTTT.

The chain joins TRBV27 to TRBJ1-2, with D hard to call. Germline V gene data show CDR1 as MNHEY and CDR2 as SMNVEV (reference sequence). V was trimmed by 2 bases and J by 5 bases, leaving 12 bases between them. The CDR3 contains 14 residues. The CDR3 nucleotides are TGTGCCAGCAGTTTAGACGGCAGGCCATATGGCTACACCTTC. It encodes CASSLDGRPYGYTF.

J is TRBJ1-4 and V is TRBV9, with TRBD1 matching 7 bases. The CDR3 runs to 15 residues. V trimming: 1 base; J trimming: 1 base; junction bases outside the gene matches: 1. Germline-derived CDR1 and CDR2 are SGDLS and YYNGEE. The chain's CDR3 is CASSVRTGTNEKLFF. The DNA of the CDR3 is TGTGCCAGCAGCGTAAGGACAGGAACTAATGAAAAACTGTTTTTT.

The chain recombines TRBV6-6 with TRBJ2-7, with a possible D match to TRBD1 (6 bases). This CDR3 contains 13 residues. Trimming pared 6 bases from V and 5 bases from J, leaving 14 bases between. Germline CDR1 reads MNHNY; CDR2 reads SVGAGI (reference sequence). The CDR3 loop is CASSRDRSHEQYF. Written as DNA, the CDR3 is TGTGCCAGCAGCCGCGACAGGTCCCACGAGCAGTACTTC.

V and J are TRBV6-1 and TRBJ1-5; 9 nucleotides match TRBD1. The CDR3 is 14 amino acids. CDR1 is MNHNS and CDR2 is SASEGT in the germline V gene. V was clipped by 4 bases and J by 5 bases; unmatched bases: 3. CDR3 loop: CASSGGTGHQPQHF. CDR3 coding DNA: TGTGCCAGCAGTGGTGGGACAGGGCATCAGCCCCAGCATTTT.

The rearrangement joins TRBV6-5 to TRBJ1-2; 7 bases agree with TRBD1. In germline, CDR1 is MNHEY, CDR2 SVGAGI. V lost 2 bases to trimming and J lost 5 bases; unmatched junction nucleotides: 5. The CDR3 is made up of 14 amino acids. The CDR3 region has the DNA TGTGCCAGCAGTTACGCCGGGACAGAATATGGCTACACCTTC. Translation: CASSYAGTEYGYTF.

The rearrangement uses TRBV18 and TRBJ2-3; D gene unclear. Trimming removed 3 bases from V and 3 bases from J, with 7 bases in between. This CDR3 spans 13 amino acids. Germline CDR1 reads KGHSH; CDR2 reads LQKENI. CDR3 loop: CASSPSLTDTQYF. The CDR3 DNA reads TGTGCCAGCTCACCTAGTCTAACAGATACGCAGTATTTT. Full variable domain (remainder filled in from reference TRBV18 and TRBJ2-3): NAGVMQNPRHLVRRRGQEARLRCSPMKGHSHVYWYRQLPEEGLKFMVYLQKENIIDESGMPKERFSAEFPKEGPSILRIQQVVRGDSAAYFCASSPSLTDTQYFGPGTRLTVL.

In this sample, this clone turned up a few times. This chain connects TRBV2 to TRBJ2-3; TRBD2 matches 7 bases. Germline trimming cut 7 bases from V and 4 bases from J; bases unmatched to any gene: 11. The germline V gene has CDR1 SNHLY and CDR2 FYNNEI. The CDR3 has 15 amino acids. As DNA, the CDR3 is TGTGCCAGCACTCCCCGGGGAGGGATCGCAGATACGCAGTATTTT. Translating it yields CASTPRGGIADTQYF.

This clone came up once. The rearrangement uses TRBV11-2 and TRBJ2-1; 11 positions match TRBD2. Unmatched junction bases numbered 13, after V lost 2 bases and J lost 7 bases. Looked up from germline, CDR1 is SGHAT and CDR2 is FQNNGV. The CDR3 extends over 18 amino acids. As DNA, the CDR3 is TGTGCCAGCAGCTTATGGAGTAGCGGGAGGGCCAGTGGAAATGAGCAGTTCTTC. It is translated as CASSLWSSGRASGNEQFF.

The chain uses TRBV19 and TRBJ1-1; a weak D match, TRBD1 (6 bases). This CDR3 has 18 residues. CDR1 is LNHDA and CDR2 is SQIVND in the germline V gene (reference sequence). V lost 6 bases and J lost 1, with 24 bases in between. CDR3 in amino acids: CASSLVNWAGQPNTEAFF. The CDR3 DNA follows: TGTGCCAGTAGCCTCGTGAATTGGGCCGGACAGCCGAACACTGAAGCTTTCTTT.

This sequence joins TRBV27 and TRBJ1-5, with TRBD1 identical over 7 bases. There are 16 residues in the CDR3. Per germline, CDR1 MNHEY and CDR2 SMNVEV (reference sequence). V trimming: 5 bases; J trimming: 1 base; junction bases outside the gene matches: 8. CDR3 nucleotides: TGTGCCAGCAGTCCTGGACAGGTCTCAAGCAATCAGCCCCAGCATTTT. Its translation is CASSPGQVSSNQPQHF.

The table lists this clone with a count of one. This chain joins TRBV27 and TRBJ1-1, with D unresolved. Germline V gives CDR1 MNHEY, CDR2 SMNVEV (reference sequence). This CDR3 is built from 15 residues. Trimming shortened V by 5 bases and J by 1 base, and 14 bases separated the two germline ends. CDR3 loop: CASSPPGGENTEAFF. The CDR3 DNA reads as TGTGCCAGCAGTCCACCAGGAGGCGAGAACACTGAAGCTTTCTTT.

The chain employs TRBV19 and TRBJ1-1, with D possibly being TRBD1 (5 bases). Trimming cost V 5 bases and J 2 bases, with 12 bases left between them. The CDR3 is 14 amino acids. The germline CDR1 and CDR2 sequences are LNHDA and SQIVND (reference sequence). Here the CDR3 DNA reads TGTGCCAGTAGTCAACAGGCAACAAACACTGAAGCTTTCTTT. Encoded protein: CASSQQATNTEAFF.

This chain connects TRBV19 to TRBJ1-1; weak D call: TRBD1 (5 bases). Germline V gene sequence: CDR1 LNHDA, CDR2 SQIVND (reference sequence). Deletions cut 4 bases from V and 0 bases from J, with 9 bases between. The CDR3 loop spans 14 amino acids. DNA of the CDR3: TGTGCCAGTAGTACCGGGACGTTGAACACTGAAGCTTTCTTT. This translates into CASSTGTLNTEAFF.

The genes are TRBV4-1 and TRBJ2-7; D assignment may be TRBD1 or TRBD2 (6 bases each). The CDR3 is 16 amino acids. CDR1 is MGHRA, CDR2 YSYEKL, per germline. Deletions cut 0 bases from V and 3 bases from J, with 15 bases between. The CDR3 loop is CASSQETGTDRYEQYF. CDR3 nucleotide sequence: TGCGCCAGCAGCCAAGAAACAGGGACTGACCGCTACGAGCAGTACTTC.

CDR3 amino acids: CASSQSASGGSPLHF. The CDR3, as DNA: TGTGCCAGCAGTCAATCTGCAAGTGGGGGTTCACCCCTCCACTTT. The V gene is TRBV6-5, the J gene TRBJ1-6, with D maybe TRBD1 (5 bases). The V gene's germline CDR1 is MNHEY and CDR2 SVGAGI. The CDR3 covers 15 residues. V shed 5 bases and J shed 9 bases, with 17 bases lying between them.

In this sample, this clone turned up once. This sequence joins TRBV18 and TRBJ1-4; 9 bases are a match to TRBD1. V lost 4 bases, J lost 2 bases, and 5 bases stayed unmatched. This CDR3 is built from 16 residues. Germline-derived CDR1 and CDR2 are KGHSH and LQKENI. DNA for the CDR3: TGTGCCAGCTCACTGACAGGGGGAGAGACTAATGAAAAACTGTTTTTT. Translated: CASSLTGGETNEKLFF.

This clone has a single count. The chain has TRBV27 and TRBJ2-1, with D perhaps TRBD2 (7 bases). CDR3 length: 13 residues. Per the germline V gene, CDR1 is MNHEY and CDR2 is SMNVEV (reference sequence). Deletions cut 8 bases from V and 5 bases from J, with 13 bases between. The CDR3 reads CASVGGLDNEQFF. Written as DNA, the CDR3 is TGTGCCAGCGTGGGGGGGCTTGACAATGAGCAGTTCTTC.

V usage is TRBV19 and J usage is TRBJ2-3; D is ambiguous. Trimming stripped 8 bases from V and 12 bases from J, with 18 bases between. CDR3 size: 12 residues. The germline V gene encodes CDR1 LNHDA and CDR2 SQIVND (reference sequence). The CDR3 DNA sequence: TGTGCCAGTGGATGGACGGCCCGTGAACAGTATTTT. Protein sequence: CASGWTAREQYF. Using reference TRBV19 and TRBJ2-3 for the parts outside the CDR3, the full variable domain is DGGITQSPKYLFRKEGQNVTLSCEQNLNHDAMYWYRQDPGQGLRLIYYSQIVNDFQKGDIAEGYSVSREKKESFPLTVTSAQKNPTAFYLCASGWTAREQYFGPGTRLTVL.

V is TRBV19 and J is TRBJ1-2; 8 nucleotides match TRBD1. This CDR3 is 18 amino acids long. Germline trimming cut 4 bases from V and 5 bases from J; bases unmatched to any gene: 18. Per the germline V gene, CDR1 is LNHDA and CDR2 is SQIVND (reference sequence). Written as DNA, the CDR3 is TGTGCCAGTAGTACCCCAGGGGGCGTGCTGGCGAATTTGTATGGCTACACCTTC. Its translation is CASSTPGGVLANLYGYTF.

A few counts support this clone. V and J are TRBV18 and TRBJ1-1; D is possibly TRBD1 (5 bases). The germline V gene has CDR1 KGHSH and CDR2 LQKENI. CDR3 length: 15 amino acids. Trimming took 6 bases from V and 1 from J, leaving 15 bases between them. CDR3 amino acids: CASSTAGRENTEAFF. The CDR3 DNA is TGTGCCAGCTCGACGGCAGGGAGAGAGAACACTGAAGCTTTCTTT.

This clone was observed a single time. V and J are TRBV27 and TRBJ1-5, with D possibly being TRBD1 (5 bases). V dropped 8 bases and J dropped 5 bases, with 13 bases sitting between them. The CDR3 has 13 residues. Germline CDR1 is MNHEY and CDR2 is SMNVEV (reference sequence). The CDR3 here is CASPAGRDQPQHF. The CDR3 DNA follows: TGTGCCAGCCCGGCAGGGAGGGATCAGCCCCAGCATTTT.

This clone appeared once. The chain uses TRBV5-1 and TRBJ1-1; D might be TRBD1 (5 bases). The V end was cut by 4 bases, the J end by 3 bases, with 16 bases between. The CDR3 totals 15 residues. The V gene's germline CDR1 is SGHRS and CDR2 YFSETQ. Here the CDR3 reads CASSPGHFGDTEAFF. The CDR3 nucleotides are TGCGCCAGCAGCCCCGGACACTTTGGGGACACTGAAGCTTTCTTT.